The T cell receptor beta chain under discussion was sequenced for a study of cytomegalovirus exposure and HLA in healthy donors. The study, taken as a whole, reports: Reportedly, a later analysis found an Asian-associated ancestry cluster had fewer N-insertions than the approximately 700-donor mean.

To note about this clone: The antigen remains undetermined.

Primers for the PCR totalled 60 Vbeta and 13 Jbeta. TCRdb's copy holds only in-frame clones and misses some; the assay was immunoSEQ multiplex PCR. The sample carries over 45,000 clones, roughly four fifths recorded once. The germline V gene encodes CDR1 MNHNY and CDR2 SVGAGI (reference sequence). The ends were cut back, 6 bases at V and 4 bases at J, with 7 bases in the middle. The length of the CDR3 is 11 residues. The sequencing input was PBMCs. This clonotype originated in a boy younger than 18 in good health and CMV-seropositive. The genes are TRBV6-6 and TRBJ2-7; D is perhaps TRBD2 (5 bases). CDR3 bases: TGTGCCAGCAGGGACTTTTACGAGCAGTACTTC. Protein sequence: CASRDFYEQYF.